Below are 15 T cell receptor beta chains sequenced from a single sample in a study of identical twins. MiXCR, applied by TCRdb to the 5' RACE reads, yields one record per CDR3 protein. The table lists hundreds of thousands of distinct CDR3 sequences, 5.5% to 7.5% of them singletons. Input material: naive T cells sorted from blood. These receptors were obtained from a man between 18 and 35 years old in good health.

This clonotype was seen at least ten times. The chain combines TRBV6-2 or TRBV6-3 with TRBJ1-5; D remains unclear. Trimming removed 6 bases at V and 5 bases at J, with 17 bases between. CDR1 and CDR2 (germline): MNHEY, SVGEGT. This CDR3 contains 15 residues. CDR3 nucleotides: TGTGCCAGCAGCCACTGGGGTGGACCAGATCAGCCCCAGCATTTT. Translating gives CASSHWGGPDQPQHF.

The V gene is TRBV6-1, the J gene TRBJ2-4; D tentatively reads TRBD1 or TRBD2 (5 bases each). The V gene's germline CDR1 is MNHNS and CDR2 SASEGT. This CDR3 is 14 amino acids long. V was clipped by 4 bases and J by 7 bases, with 14 bases between them. Written as DNA, the CDR3 is TGTGCCAGCAGTGGTTCCCGGGGCCGCAACATTCAGTACTTC. This codes for CASSGSRGRNIQYF.

This clonotype was picked up a small number of times. V gene TRBV19 combines with J gene TRBJ1-1; D is uncertain. The CDR3 sequence is 13 residues long. CDR1 and CDR2 (germline): LNHDA, SQIVND (reference sequence). V was shortened by 0 bases and J by 11 bases, with 13 bases between the two germline ends. The CDR3 loop reads CASSIDLRVPAFF. As DNA, the CDR3 is TGTGCCAGTAGTATAGATCTTAGGGTTCCGGCTTTCTTT.

This clonotype came up many times. This sequence joins TRBV6-2 or TRBV6-3 and TRBJ2-5, with no clear D. Per the germline V gene, CDR1 is MNHEY and CDR2 is SVGEGT. CDR3 length equals 14 residues. V lost 1 base and J lost 5, with 11 bases in between. The chain's CDR3 is CASSYFGPGETQYF. CDR3 nucleotides: TGTGCCAGCAGTTACTTCGGCCCCGGGGAGACCCAGTACTTC.

In its sample, this clonotype was seen many times. The gene calls are TRBV10-3 and TRBJ2-3, with TRBD2 matching over 8 bases. The length of the CDR3 is 15 residues. The J segment lost 2 bases and the V segment lost 8 bases, leaving 9 bases of the junction unmatched. The germline CDR1 and CDR2 sequences are ENHRY and SYGVKD. CDR3 region: CAIGVQGLATDTQYF. CDR3 sequence (DNA): TGTGCCATCGGGGTACAAGGACTAGCCACAGATACGCAGTATTTT.

There are many counts of this clonotype. This sequence joins TRBV28 and TRBJ2-2; 9 bases match TRBD1. The CDR3 runs to 14 residues. Germline loops: CDR1 MDHEN, CDR2 SYDVKM. J gave up 10 bases and V 5 bases, and 8 bases lay outside the gene matches. Here the CDR3 DNA reads TGTGCCAGCAGTACGGGACAGGGCTTCGTGGAGCTGTTTTTT. Translation gives CASSTGQGFVELFF.

This clonotype was seen a few times. The chain is built from TRBV7-9 and TRBJ2-1, with 9 nucleotides matching TRBD2. The V gene end was trimmed by 4 bases and the J gene end by 7 bases; junction bases not matched to a gene: 14. CDR3 length: 17 residues. Germline V gene sequence: CDR1 SEHNR, CDR2 FQNEAQ (reference sequence). CDR3 amino acids: CASSYPSREGRYNEQFF. The DNA of the CDR3 is TGTGCCAGCAGCTACCCATCGCGGGAGGGCCGGTATAATGAGCAGTTCTTC.

This clonotype appeared many times. The CDR3 DNA follows: TGCAGTGCTAGGGGGCCAACTGAAGCTTTCTTT. Its translation: CSARGPTEAFF. This chain links TRBV20-1 with TRBJ1-1, with D possibly matching TRBD1 (5 bases). The CDR3 totals 11 residues. V lost 3 bases and J lost 5, with 7 bases in between. Germline V gives CDR1 DFQATT, CDR2 SNEGSKA (reference sequence).

This clonotype occurred many times. The rearrangement uses TRBV4-1 and TRBJ2-1; the match to TRBD1 covers 12 bases. The CDR3 loop spans 15 amino acids. CDR1 and CDR2 (germline): MGHRA, YSYEKL. V was pared by 1 base and J by 8 bases, with 3 bases of the junction left unmatched. CDR3 amino acids: CASSQVGQGADEQFF. The CDR3 nucleotides read TGCGCCAGCAGCCAAGTGGGACAGGGGGCGGATGAGCAGTTCTTC.

This clonotype was observed many times. V is TRBV5-1 and J is TRBJ1-5; D remains ambiguous. V dropped 0 bases and J dropped 0 bases, with 7 bases sitting between them. This CDR3 spans 15 amino acids. Per germline, CDR1 SGHRS and CDR2 YFSETQ. DNA of the CDR3: TGCGCCAGCAGCTTGGGCGGGAATAGCAATCAGCCCCAGCATTTT. Translated: CASSLGGNSNQPQHF. Complete variable domain (other parts from reference TRBV5-1 and TRBJ1-5): KAGVTQTPRYLIKTRGQQVTLSCSPISGHRSVSWYQQTPGQGLQFLFEYFSETQRNKGNFPGRFSGRQFSNSRSEMNVSTLELGDSALYLCASSLGGNSNQPQHFGDGTRLSIL.

The rearrangement links TRBV7-8 to TRBJ2-7; 8 positions match TRBD1. In germline, CDR1 is SGHVS, CDR2 FQNEAQ. The CDR3 sequence is 14 residues long. The V gene end was trimmed by 0 bases and the J gene end by 3 bases; junction bases not matched to a gene: 1. Here the CDR3 reads CASSLATGDYEQYF. DNA of the CDR3: TGTGCCAGCAGCTTAGCGACAGGGGACTACGAGCAGTACTTC.

The V call is TRBV2, the J call TRBJ1-5, with D unresolved. V lost 6 bases, J lost 0 bases, and 12 bases lay in between. The CDR3 is 15 residues long. Looked up from germline, CDR1 is SNHLY and CDR2 is FYNNEI. The CDR3 sequence: CASRDGRGSNQPQHF. The CDR3 DNA reads TGTGCCAGCAGGGATGGACGGGGTAGCAATCAGCCCCAGCATTTT.

This clonotype was counted many times. The rearrangement uses TRBV15 and TRBJ2-1; D remains unclear. The CDR3 covers 14 residues. Germline-derived CDR1 and CDR2 are LNHNV and YYDKDF (reference sequence). Trimming took off 5 bases at V and 8 bases at J, with 16 bases between the two ends. Here the CDR3 DNA reads TGTGCCACCAGCTCCTCGAAGGGTGGACATGAGCAGTTCTTC. Translation gives CATSSSKGGHEQFF. The full variable domain, its missing parts supplied by reference TRBV15 and TRBJ2-1, is DAMVIQNPRYQVTQFGKPVTLSCSQTLNHNVMYWYQQKSSQAPKLLFHYYDKDFNNEADTPDNFQSRRPNTSFCFLDIRSPGLGDTAMYLCATSSSKGGHEQFFGPGTRLTVL.

The J gene is TRBJ2-1, the V gene TRBV20-1; a possible D gene is TRBD1 (5 bases). CDR3 length equals 15 residues. Trimming pared 3 bases from V and 4 bases from J, leaving 16 bases between. CDR1 and CDR2 from the germline V gene are DFQATT and SNEGSKA (reference sequence). CDR3 residues: CSARVGRRLYNEQFF. CDR3 nucleotides: TGCAGTGCTAGGGTGGGGCGGAGACTTTACAATGAGCAGTTCTTC.

This clonotype has only a few counts. The V call is TRBV5-6, the J call TRBJ2-2, with D perhaps TRBD1 (6 bases). Germline V CDR1 and CDR2: SGHDT, YYEEEE. This CDR3 has 14 amino acids. V was cut by 4 bases and J by 6 bases, with 13 bases left in between. The CDR3 region is CASSPEQGPGELFF. CDR3 nucleotides: TGTGCCAGCAGCCCGGAACAGGGCCCCGGGGAGCTGTTTTTT.